Presented here are 12 T cell receptor beta chains from one specimen sequenced in a study of shared clonotypes between healthy human individuals. Produced via immunoSEQ multiplex PCR; TCRdb's table is partial and in-frame only. The data contain 2 million to 3 million clones, roughly 93% of them singletons. The sequenced sample was naive CD4+ T cells from PBMCs. Subset indicated: CD45RA+ positively selected. Receptor source: a man aged 18 to 30 in good health. Some clones in this sample may be carry-over from other donors' samples.

The CDR3 DNA is TGCGCCAGCAGCTTGGCTCGGGCAACGGGCTACGAGCAGTACTTC. This sequence encodes CASSLARATGYEQYF. The chain joins TRBV5-1 to TRBJ2-7, with D unresolved. The CDR3 extends over 15 amino acids. Germline V gene sequence: CDR1 SGHRS, CDR2 YFSETQ. The V end was cut by 0 bases, the J end by 3 bases, with 13 bases between.

The table lists this clone with a few counts. The genes are TRBV5-4 and TRBJ1-1; a possible D gene is TRBD1 (6 bases). The germline gives CDR1 SGHNT, CDR2 YYREEE (reference sequence). The CDR3 has 13 residues. The germline V and J ends were trimmed by 4 bases and 5 bases, with 12 bases remaining between them. The CDR3 spells CASSLDQGTEAFF. CDR3 nucleotide sequence: TGTGCCAGCAGCCTGGACCAGGGGACTGAAGCTTTCTTT.

The chain couples TRBV5-4 to TRBJ1-3; D might be TRBD1 (6 bases). Germline lookup yields CDR1 SGHNT and CDR2 YYREEE (reference sequence). The V end lost 0 bases, the J end lost 2 bases, and 12 bases lay between the germline ends. This CDR3 region has 16 residues. DNA for the CDR3: TGTGCCAGCAGCTTGGCCAGCCAGGGGACTGGAAACACCATATATTTT. It is translated as CASSLASQGTGNTIYF.

This sequence joins TRBV6-5 and TRBJ1-2, with D possibly TRBD1 on 6 matching bases. The V end was cut by 4 bases, the J end by 8 bases, with 14 bases between. Per the germline V gene, CDR1 is MNHEY and CDR2 is SVGAGI. This CDR3 spans 13 amino acids. CDR3 region: CASSFPGARGYTF. CDR3 sequence (DNA): TGTGCCAGCAGTTTTCCGGGGGCGCGGGGCTACACCTTC.

The chain carries TRBV25-1 and TRBJ1-2; perhaps TRBD1 as D (6 bases). Trimming left V 4 bases short and J 4 bases short, with 19 bases between. Looked up from germline, CDR1 is MGHDK and CDR2 is SYGVNS. The CDR3 sequence is 16 residues long. Here the CDR3 DNA reads TGTGCCAGCAGTGGGCAGGGGCGTAGTAGGGGCTATGGCTACACCTTC. As protein: CASSGQGRSRGYGYTF.

The gene calls are TRBV7-9 and TRBJ2-6; weak D call: TRBD1 (6 bases). The ends were cut back, 2 bases at V and 8 bases at J, with 13 bases in the middle. Germline-derived CDR1 and CDR2 are SEHNR and FQNEAQ (reference sequence). CDR3 length: 15 residues. In DNA form, the CDR3 reads TGTGCCAGCAGCTTATCCTCCGGGACATCCAACGTCCTGACTTTC. Residues: CASSLSSGTSNVLTF.

Points on this clone: Other DNA sequences in the same sample also yield this CDR3. The genes are TRBV18 and TRBJ2-6; D unresolved. The CDR3 loop spans 14 amino acids. V lost 3 bases, J lost 3 bases, and 6 bases lay in between. Germline assignment: CDR1 KGHSH and CDR2 LQKENI. Here the CDR3 reads CASSPGGGANVLTF. The DNA for the CDR3 is TGTGCCAGCTCACCTGGTGGTGGGGCCAACGTCCTGACTTTC.

This chain connects TRBV2 to TRBJ1-2; a possible D gene is TRBD1 (6 bases). The V and J ends lost 6 bases and 8 bases respectively, with 16 bases between them. The CDR3 is made up of 13 amino acids. CDR1 and CDR2 (germline): SNHLY, FYNNEI. CDR3 sequence reads: CASRTTGRVGYTF. The CDR3 region has the DNA TGTGCCAGCAGAACCACAGGGCGTGTCGGCTACACCTTC.

The count of this clone is one. The chain links TRBV28 to TRBJ1-5, with 7 bases aligning to TRBD1. CDR3 length: 15 amino acids. V lost 3 bases and J lost 7; bases outside the gene matches: 9. The germline V gene has CDR1 MDHEN and CDR2 SYDVKM. The CDR3 region has the DNA TGTGCCAGCAGTTTCCGCGACAGGGTGGGCCAGCCCCAGCATTTT. Its protein product is CASSFRDRVGQPQHF.

J is TRBJ2-1 and V is TRBV5-1; D not resolved. Germline loops: CDR1 SGHRS, CDR2 YFSETQ. V lost 0 bases to trimming and J lost 5 bases, with 9 bases between them. There are 14 residues in the CDR3. CDR3 DNA: TGCGCCAGCAGCTTGGGGGCCAGAAACAATGAGCAGTTCTTC. The encoded protein is CASSLGARNNEQFF.

The chain carries TRBV2 and TRBJ1-1; 11 bases are shared with TRBD1. Germline trimming cut 8 bases from V and 11 bases from J; bases unmatched to any gene: 10. The CDR3 has 13 amino acids. Per the germline V gene, CDR1 is SNHLY and CDR2 is FYNNEI. CDR3 residues: CASGKDRGLGAFF. The DNA for the CDR3 is TGTGCCAGCGGGAAGGACAGGGGGCTTGGGGCTTTCTTT.

The chain has TRBV15 and TRBJ2-3, with 11 nucleotides matching TRBD2. This CDR3 is 17 amino acids long. In germline, CDR1 is LNHNV, CDR2 YYDKDF (reference sequence). Trimming took 2 bases from V and 3 from J; bases not matched to a gene: 7. CDR3 nucleotides: TGTGCCACCAGCAGATCAAAACTAGCGGGGGTAACAGATACGCAGTATTTT. Protein sequence: CATSRSKLAGVTDTQYF. Variable domain in full (rest from reference TRBV15 and TRBJ2-3): DAMVIQNPRYQVTQFGKPVTLSCSQTLNHNVMYWYQQKSSQAPKLLFHYYDKDFNNEADTPDNFQSRRPNTSFCFLDIRSPGLGDTAMYLCATSRSKLAGVTDTQYFGPGTRLTVL.